This T cell receptor (beta chain) was obtained from a study of long-term antiretroviral therapy in people with HIV. Study-wide results and caveats: Upon ART, diversity increased but remained lower than transplant donor controls. Blood dating 2004 to 2017 may reflect older ART regimens.

For each donor, at least one pre-ART and at least two post-ART PBMC samples were available. Treatment for all HIV-infected participants took place in the United States. Germline values: CDR1 SGHKS, CDR2 YYEKEE (reference sequence). V dropped 7 bases and J dropped 4 bases, with 20 bases sitting between them. The CDR3 extends over 16 amino acids. This clone was found a few times. Its target is not known. The run of the v3.0 immunoSEQ assay was at survey level. The assay was immunoSEQ multiplex PCR, and TCRdb's table has in-frame clones only and misses some. The sample has about 22,000 clones; under 90% are singletons.

The sequencing used unsorted PBMCs, collected at the start of antiretroviral therapy. This chain connects TRBV5-5 to TRBJ2-2, with D perhaps matching TRBD1 (6 bases). The TCR comes from a man aged 50 or older with HIV. CDR3 coding DNA: TGTGCCAGCTTCTATTGGGGGCCACGAAGCACCGGGGAGCTGTTTTTT. It yields the protein CASFYWGPRSTGELFF.